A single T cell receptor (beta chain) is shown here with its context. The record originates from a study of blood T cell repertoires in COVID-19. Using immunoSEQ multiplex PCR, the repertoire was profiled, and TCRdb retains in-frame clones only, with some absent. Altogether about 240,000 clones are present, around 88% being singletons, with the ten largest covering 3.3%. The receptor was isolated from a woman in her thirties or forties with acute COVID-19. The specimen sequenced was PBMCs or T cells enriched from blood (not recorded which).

CDR3 bases: TGCAGCGTTGTCACGCAACAGGGGTCCTTCAATGAAAAACTGTTTTTT. It codes for CSVVTQQGSFNEKLFF. The genes are TRBV29-1 and TRBJ1-4; TRBD1 agrees at 7 bases. The CDR3 is 16 amino acids. Looked up from germline, CDR1 is SQVTM and CDR2 is ANQGSEA. The ends lost 4 bases at V and 5 bases at J; junction bases unmatched: 13. The full variable domain, with the rest looked up from reference TRBV29-1 and TRBJ1-4, is SAVISQKPSRDICQRGTSLTIQCQVDSQVTMMFWYRQQPGQSLTLIATANQGSEATYESGFVIDKFPISRPNLTFSTLTVSNMSPEDSSIYLCSVVTQQGSFNEKLFFGSGTQLSVL.